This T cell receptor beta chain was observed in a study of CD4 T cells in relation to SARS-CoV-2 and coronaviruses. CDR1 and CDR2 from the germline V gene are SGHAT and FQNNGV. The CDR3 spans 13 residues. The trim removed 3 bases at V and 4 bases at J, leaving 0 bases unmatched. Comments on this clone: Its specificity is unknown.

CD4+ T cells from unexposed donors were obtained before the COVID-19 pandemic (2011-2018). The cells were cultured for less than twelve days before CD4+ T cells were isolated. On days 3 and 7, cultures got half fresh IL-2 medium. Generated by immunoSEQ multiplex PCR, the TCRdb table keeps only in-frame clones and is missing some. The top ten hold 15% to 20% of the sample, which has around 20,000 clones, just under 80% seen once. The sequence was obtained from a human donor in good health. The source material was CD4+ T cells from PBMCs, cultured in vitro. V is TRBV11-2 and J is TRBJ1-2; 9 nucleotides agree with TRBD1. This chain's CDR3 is CASSLGQGYGYTF. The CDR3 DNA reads TGTGCCAGCAGCTTGGGACAGGGCTATGGCTACACCTTC.